The entry below gives a single TCR beta chain sequence along with its context. The sample is drawn from a study of shared clonotypes between healthy human individuals. Study in general: Sampling drew on donors who were two women and three men aged 18 to 49.

Looked up from germline, CDR1 is SGHAT and CDR2 is FQNNGV. CDR3 length equals 15 residues. V was shortened by 4 bases and J by 6 bases, with 15 bases between the two germline ends. CD8 cells classed as naive were CD45RO-negative and positively selected for CCR7, excluding terminally differentiated effector memory CD45RA+ cells. The assay was immunoSEQ multiplex PCR, and TCRdb's table has in-frame clones only and misses some. The table lists hundreds of thousands of clones, about 95% of them singletons. The sample taken for sequencing was naive CD8+ T cells sorted from blood. The chain links TRBV11-2 to TRBJ2-2; D remains ambiguous. The sequence was obtained from a woman aged 25 to 39 in good health. The CDR3 here is CASSSRALSAGELFF. The CDR3, as DNA: TGTGCCAGCAGCTCCCGGGCCCTCTCGGCCGGGGAGCTGTTTTTT. The full variable domain, its missing parts supplied by reference TRBV11-2 and TRBJ2-2, is EAGVAQSPRYKIIEKRQSVAFWCNPISGHATLYWYQQILGQGPKLLIQFQNNGVVDDSQLPKDRFSAERLKGVDSTLKIQPAKLEDSAVYLCASSSRALSAGELFFGEGSRLTVL.